These T cell receptor beta chains were read from a single sample in a study of blood T cell repertoires in COVID-19. TCRdb keeps only in-frame clones here, not all; method: immunoSEQ multiplex PCR. The data show roughly 180,000 clones, roughly 86% seen once. The sequenced sample was peripheral blood. Receptors were obtained from a man in his forties or fifties who had recovered from COVID-19. CDR3s include the opening cysteine and the closing phenylalanine or tryptophan. A D gene is named only where the DNA matches it firmly. The size field is filled for only some rows; it gives once, few, many or a size class.

>NA|15|NA|TRBJ1-3|TRBV6-2/TRBV6-3
CASSFAGTSGNTIYF
TGTGCCAGCAGTTTCGCCGGGACATCTGGAAACACCATATATTTT
>NA|15|NA|TRBJ2-1|TRBV5-5
CASSLLVGSYNEQFF
TGTGCCAGCAGCTTGTTGGTCGGGTCGTACAATGAGCAGTTCTTC
>NA|17|NA|TRBJ2-5|TRBV19
CASSKEPPLAARETQYF
TGTGCCAGTAGTAAGGAACCCCCCCTAGCCGCCCGGGAGACCCAGTACTTC
>NA|15|TRBD1|TRBJ1-5|TRBV7-9
CASSLAEDRGGPQHF
TGTGCCAGCAGCTTAGCGGAGGACAGGGGTGGTCCCCAGCATTTT
>NA|14|TRBD2|TRBJ2-7|TRBV11-2
CASSGTSGRSEQYF
TGTGCCAGCAGCGGGACTAGCGGGAGGAGCGAGCAGTACTTC
>NA|16|TRBD1|TRBJ1-3|TRBV4-3
CASSQRGGVSGNTIYF
TGCGCCAGCAGCCAAAGAGGGGGCGTTTCGGGAAACACCATATATTTT
>once|11|NA|TRBJ1-1|TRBV30
CAWTGEGRAFF
TGTGCCTGGACCGGGGAGGGTCGGGCTTTCTTT
>NA|14|NA|TRBJ2-2|TRBV7-9
CASSLGQGAGELFF
TGTGCCAGCAGCTTAGGGCAGGGTGCCGGGGAGCTGTTTTTT
>NA|13|NA|TRBJ2-5|TRBV7-2
CASSPREKRTQYF
TGTGCCAGCAGCCCCCGGGAAAAGAGGACCCAGTACTTC
>once|13|NA|TRBJ2-7|TRBV10-2
CASSPGFPYEQYF
TGCGCCAGCAGCCCGGGGTTTCCCTACGAGCAGTACTTC
>NA|17|TRBD2|TRBJ2-1|TRBV11-2
CASSLARGVAGVRKQFF
TGTGCCAGCAGCTTAGCTCGGGGGGTAGCGGGAGTCCGCAAGCAGTTCTTC
>NA|15|TRBD2|TRBJ2-1|TRBV5-3
CARSAPAGGWNEQFF
TGTGCCAGAAGCGCTCCAGCGGGAGGTTGGAATGAGCAGTTCTTC
>NA|12|NA|TRBJ2-7|TRBV7-9
CASSLTRSEQYF
TGTGCCAGCAGCTTAACTAGAAGCGAGCAGTACTTC
>NA|12|NA|TRBJ2-7|TRBV7-9
CASTREPYEQYF
TGTGCCAGCACCAGGGAGCCCTACGAGCAGTACTTC
>NA|14|TRBD1|TRBJ1-5|TRBV5-1
CASSPGQGFQPQHF
TGCGCCAGCAGCCCCGGACAGGGTTTTCAGCCCCAGCATTTT
>NA|16|TRBD1|TRBJ2-5|TRBV5-5
CASSPRDSPRIETQYF
TGTGCCAGCAGCCCCCGGGACAGTCCCCGCATAGAGACCCAGTACTTC